This T cell receptor beta chain was identified in a study of shared clonotypes between healthy human individuals. Overall study: A couple of women and a few men aged 18 to 49 served as donors. A donor's plate count was three for CD4 naive and three for CD4 memory; CD8 naive had two and CD8 memory one. Study-level findings and limits: Among a handful of donors, approximately 5.4% of naive CD4 clonotypes were found in common.

It was at deep level that the assay was run. Generated by immunoSEQ multiplex PCR, the TCRdb table keeps only in-frame clones and is missing some. The repertoire holds about 690,000 clones, with around 90% as singletons. A remark on this clone: No antigen is known for it.

J was trimmed by 5 bases and V by 3 bases; bases with no gene match: 6. The CDR3 extends over 14 amino acids. Germline-derived CDR1 and CDR2 are SEHNR and FQNEAQ (reference sequence). The source is a man between 18 and 35 years old in good health. Some clones in this sample may be carry-over from other donors' samples. Sequenced material: memory CD8+ T cells from PBMCs. Subset reported: CD45RO+ cells pooled with CCR7-negative TemRA cells. J is TRBJ1-2 and V is TRBV7-9, with 7 positions matching TRBD1. This CDR3 is CASSFGGGAYGYTF. DNA of the CDR3: TGTGCCAGCAGCTTCGGAGGGGGCGCTTATGGCTACACCTTC.